Here is one T cell receptor beta chain with its context. Method: immunoSEQ multiplex PCR; TCRdb's copy keeps in-frame clones and lacks some. The sample holds around 300,000 clones, 80% to 95% seen once. CDR3 length: 11 residues. Germline V gives CDR1 SQVTM, CDR2 ANQGSEA. V gave up 4 bases and J gave up 2 bases, with 5 bases separating them. The data belong to a study of blood T cell repertoires in COVID-19. Specimen: peripheral blood. This clonotype was obtained from a woman aged 25 to 39 with COVID-19, enrolled during active disease. The chain uses TRBV29-1 and TRBJ2-5; perhaps TRBD1 as D (5 bases). The CDR3 region has the DNA TGCAGCGTTGGACAGCAAGAGACCCAGTACTTC. Translation gives CSVGQQETQYF.